The 32 T cell receptor beta chains reported below all come from one sample, sequenced in a study of cytomegalovirus exposure and HLA in healthy donors. The PCR had 60 Vbeta and 13 Jbeta primers. The data were produced by immunoSEQ multiplex PCR, yet TCRdb's version contains in-frame clones alone and is incomplete. Of under 150,000 clones listed, around 82% were seen once; the top ten hold under 1.5%. The sequenced sample was PBMCs. Source of these receptors: a man aged 50-59 years in good health and CMV-seronegative.

This clone has just one count. The chain has TRBV28 and TRBJ2-1; TRBD2 aligns across 14 bases. The V gene's germline CDR1 is MDHEN and CDR2 SYDVKM. The CDR3 is 15 amino acids. The ends lost 4 bases at V and 15 bases at J; junction bases unmatched: 11. The CDR3 DNA is TGTGCCAGCAGTTCGCCGGGACTAGCGGGAGAGGCTGGGTTCTTC. Translating gives CASSSPGLAGEAGFF.

The chain couples TRBV9 to TRBJ1-4; TRBD1 is a possible D gene (5 bases). Trimming took off 2 bases at V and 6 bases at J, with 17 bases between the two ends. CDR1 and CDR2 (germline): SGDLS, YYNGEE. The CDR3 covers 16 residues. The CDR3 DNA is TGTGCCAGCAGCGTGGCCCCGGGCAGGGTTCATGAAAAACTGTTTTTT. It is translated as CASSVAPGRVHEKLFF.

J is TRBJ2-3 and V is TRBV18; 10 nucleotides agree with TRBD2. The CDR3 contains 16 residues. CDR1 is KGHSH, CDR2 LQKENI, per germline. Losses at the gene ends were 3 bases for V and 1 base for J; bases not matched to a gene: 4. CDR3 coding DNA: TGTGCCAGCTCACCCACCGGGACTAGCGGCACAGATACGCAGTATTTT. Its translation is CASSPTGTSGTDTQYF.

The CDR3 sequence is CASSLDIAGGHNEQFF. CDR3 coding DNA: TGTGCCAGCAGTTTGGATATAGCGGGAGGACACAATGAGCAGTTCTTC. The chain has TRBV28 and TRBJ2-1; 10 bases map to TRBD2. The CDR3 has 16 residues. CDR1 is MDHEN and CDR2 is SYDVKM in the germline V gene. V trimming: 3 bases; J trimming: 5 bases; junction bases outside the gene matches: 7.

This clone was detected only once. The chain links TRBV11-2 to TRBJ2-3; D is perhaps TRBD2 (6 bases). Germline CDR1 and CDR2: SGHAT and FQNNGV. V was trimmed by 1 base and J by 5 bases, leaving 13 bases between them. This CDR3 region has 15 residues. The CDR3 here is CASSLASPSVDTQYF. In DNA form, the CDR3 reads TGTGCCAGCAGCTTAGCGAGCCCTAGCGTAGATACGCAGTATTTT.

The chain has TRBV9 and TRBJ2-2; TRBD2 matches at 10 bases. Trimming took 5 bases from V and 4 from J; bases not matched to a gene: 2. The CDR3 covers 14 residues. The V gene's germline CDR1 is SGDLS and CDR2 YYNGEE. The CDR3 protein is CASRSGRVTGELFF. In DNA form, the CDR3 reads TGTGCCAGCAGAAGCGGGAGGGTCACCGGGGAGCTGTTTTTT.

The chain couples TRBV25-1 to TRBJ2-3; maybe TRBD2 (5 bases). CDR1 and CDR2 from the germline V gene are MGHDK and SYGVNS. There are 16 residues in the CDR3. Trimming removed 6 bases from V and 2 bases from J, with 18 bases in between. The CDR3 is CASSPGSSLSTDTQYF. Here the CDR3 DNA reads TGTGCCAGCAGCCCGGGATCCTCTCTGTCCACAGATACGCAGTATTTT.

The genes are TRBV14 and TRBJ2-1; D is possibly TRBD1 (6 bases). The V and J ends lost 1 base and 6 bases respectively, with 10 bases between them. Germline V gene sequence: CDR1 SGHDN, CDR2 FVKESK. CDR3 length: 14 amino acids. The CDR3 sequence: CASSQVQGPNEQFF. The CDR3 bases are TGTGCCAGCAGCCAAGTACAGGGCCCCAATGAGCAGTTCTTC.

The rearrangement links TRBV7-9 to TRBJ2-3; 11 positions match TRBD1. With V trimmed by 5 bases and J by 5 bases, 9 bases remained unmatched. Germline values: CDR1 SEHNR, CDR2 FQNEAQ (reference sequence). The CDR3 loop spans 16 amino acids. DNA for the CDR3: TGTGCCAGCAGCGGGCAGGGACAGGGGGAAGAAGATACGCAGTATTTT. This gives the protein CASSGQGQGEEDTQYF.

The genes are TRBV15 and TRBJ1-1; tentative D call: TRBD1 (6 bases). Trimming removed 3 bases from V and 0 bases from J, with 17 bases in between. CDR3 length equals 17 residues. CDR1 and CDR2 from the germline V gene are LNHNV and YYDKDF (reference sequence). CDR3 coding DNA: TGTGCCACCAGCAGGGCCCGGACAGCAACTATGAACACTGAAGCTTTCTTT. Protein sequence: CATSRARTATMNTEAFF. The full variable domain, in which reference TRBV15 and TRBJ1-1 provide the parts outside the CDR3, is DAMVIQNPRYQVTQFGKPVTLSCSQTLNHNVMYWYQQKSSQAPKLLFHYYDKDFNNEADTPDNFQSRRPNTSFCFLDIRSPGLGDTAMYLCATSRARTATMNTEAFFGQGTRLTVV.

This clone was counted a few times. V is TRBV6-5 and J is TRBJ2-3, with 9 bases aligning to TRBD1. There are 12 residues in the CDR3. Germline assignment: CDR1 MNHEY and CDR2 SVGAGI. The V segment lost 5 bases and the J segment 9 bases; nucleotides outside the gene matches: 3. The CDR3 bases are TGTGCCAGCAGTATAGGGACAGGGACGCAGTATTTT. Translation: CASSIGTGTQYF.

This chain uses TRBV14 with TRBJ2-1; 7 nucleotides align to TRBD2. The V and J ends lost 0 bases and 2 bases, in that order; junction bases with no gene match: 10. Germline CDR1 SGHDN, CDR2 FVKESK. This CDR3 is built from 18 residues. CDR3 sequence reads: CASSQDRGGLVPYNEQFF. CDR3 DNA sequence: TGTGCCAGCAGCCAAGATCGCGGTGGACTAGTTCCCTACAATGAGCAGTTCTTC.

In DNA form, the CDR3 reads TGTGCCATCAGTAGGGACAGAGGAGAGACCCAGTACTTC. Translated, it gives CAISRDRGETQYF. The chain uses TRBV10-3 and TRBJ2-5; 7 bases agree with TRBD1. Germline-derived CDR1 and CDR2 are ENHRY and SYGVKD. V was pared by 5 bases and J by 4 bases, with 4 bases of the junction left unmatched. The CDR3 has 13 residues.

V is TRBV11-2 and J is TRBJ2-7; 8 bases map to TRBD1. The V and J ends lost 7 bases and 4 bases, in that order; junction bases with no gene match: 9. Germline V gene lookup returns CDR1 SGHAT and CDR2 FQNNGV. This CDR3 has 14 residues. The CDR3 loop reads CASTAGQAFYEQYF. For the CDR3, the DNA is TGTGCCAGCACTGCGGGACAGGCCTTTTACGAGCAGTACTTC.

The V gene is TRBV5-1, the J gene TRBJ1-2; 8 nucleotides match TRBD1. Germline CDR1 SGHRS, CDR2 YFSETQ. V lost 3 bases, J lost 10 bases, and 20 bases stayed unmatched. The CDR3 extends over 17 amino acids. The CDR3 protein is CASSSFSGTGSYYPYTF. The CDR3 nucleotides read TGCGCCAGCAGCTCGTTTTCCGGGACAGGATCCTACTATCCCTACACCTTC.

The chain carries TRBV15 and TRBJ1-5; TRBD1 is a possible D gene (5 bases). V lost 0 bases and J lost 2, with 11 bases in between. The CDR3 has 16 residues. Germline loops: CDR1 LNHNV, CDR2 YYDKDF (reference sequence). CDR3 coding DNA: TGTGCCACCAGCAGAGATCGGGCCAGGGGCAATCAGCCCCAGCATTTT. Translating it yields CATSRDRARGNQPQHF.

This chain connects TRBV7-9 to TRBJ1-4; perhaps TRBD1 as D (6 bases). Trimming took 7 bases from V and 8 from J, leaving 20 bases between them. Germline CDR1 is SEHNR and CDR2 is FQNEAQ (reference sequence). This CDR3 contains 15 residues. As DNA, the CDR3 is TGTGCCAGCACCACGGCCCTACAGGGAGACGAAAAACTGTTTTTT. Its translation is CASTTALQGDEKLFF.

CDR3 sequence reads: CASSRLAGGADTQYF. CDR3 nucleotides: TGTGCCAGCAGCCGTCTAGCGGGAGGAGCGGATACGCAGTATTTT. The chain carries TRBV7-3 and TRBJ2-3, with 11 positions matching TRBD2. V lost 5 bases to trimming and J lost 6 bases; unmatched junction nucleotides: 7. This CDR3 spans 15 amino acids. Germline V CDR1 and CDR2: SGHTA, FQGTGA.

This clone has a count of ten or more. J is TRBJ1-1 and V is TRBV10-3, with D unclear. The CDR3 has 16 amino acids. Deletions cut 4 bases from V and 4 bases from J, with 19 bases between. Germline V gene sequence: CDR1 ENHRY, CDR2 SYGVKD. The CDR3 nucleotides read TGTGCCATCAGTGTCCGTGGATTAGGAGGGCGCACTGAAGCTTTCTTT. It encodes CAISVRGLGGRTEAFF.

The V and J genes are TRBV7-3 and TRBJ2-1; maybe TRBD1 (6 bases). The CDR3 contains 15 residues. The germline gives CDR1 SGHTA, CDR2 FQGTGA. V shed 2 bases and J shed 6 bases, with 14 bases lying between them. CDR3 sequence (DNA): TGTGCCAGCAGCTTAGCCCAGGGGAGTTTCAATGAGCAGTTCTTC. Translation gives CASSLAQGSFNEQFF.

The chain combines TRBV29-1 with TRBJ2-1; 8 nucleotides line up with TRBD1. This CDR3 is 14 amino acids long. V trimming: 3 bases; J trimming: 7 bases; junction bases outside the gene matches: 8. CDR1 SQVTM and CDR2 ANQGSEA come from the germline V gene. CDR3 residues: CSVDWDRLRNEQFF. The DNA for the CDR3 is TGCAGCGTTGATTGGGACAGGCTGAGGAATGAGCAGTTCTTC.

This chain joins TRBV5-5 and TRBJ1-4; 8 bases match TRBD1. This CDR3 contains 14 residues. The junction had 3 bases not matched to a gene; V was cut back by 0 bases and J by 8 bases. Germline CDR1 and CDR2: SGHKS and YYEKEE (reference sequence). The CDR3 bases are TGTGCCAGCAGCTTGGGGACAGGGTTGGAAAAACTGTTTTTT. Translation gives CASSLGTGLEKLFF.

The chain couples TRBV6-5 to TRBJ2-5; TRBD1 aligns across 10 bases. The DNA end favors TRBJ2-7, so the J call may be wrong. Looked up from germline, CDR1 is MNHEY and CDR2 is SVGAGI. There are 15 residues in the CDR3. CDR3 nucleotides: TGTGCCAGCAGAGATTCCGGGACAGGGGCCTACGAGCAGTACTTC. Its protein product is CASRDSGTGAYEQYF.

The chain's CDR3 is CARWTDTGELFF. Written as DNA, the CDR3 is TGTGCCAGATGGACAGATACCGGGGAGCTGTTTTTT. The rearrangement uses TRBV5-8 and TRBJ2-2, with D maybe TRBD1 (6 bases). Trimming left V 8 bases short and J 5 bases short, with 10 bases between. The CDR3 sequence is 12 residues long. Germline V gene data show CDR1 as SGHTS and CDR2 as YDEGEE. The whole variable domain, remainder taken from reference TRBV5-8 and TRBJ2-2, is EAGVTQSPTHLIKTRGQQATLRCSPISGHTSVYWYQQALGLGLQFLLWYDEGEERNRGNFPPRFSGRQFPNYSSELNVNALELEDSALYLCARWTDTGELFFGEGSRLTVL.

This clone was seen only a few times. The chain combines TRBV4-1 with TRBJ1-1; D is possibly TRBD1 (5 bases). This CDR3 contains 16 residues. CDR1 is MGHRA, CDR2 YSYEKL, per germline. V shed 1 base and J shed 4 bases, with 16 bases lying between them. The CDR3: CASSQGGLGSGTEAFF. The CDR3 nucleotides read TGCGCCAGCAGCCAAGGGGGCTTGGGAAGTGGCACTGAAGCTTTCTTT.

The gene calls are TRBV25-1 and TRBJ2-2; TRBD1 matches 7 bases. The junction had 7 bases not matched to a gene; V was cut back by 4 bases and J by 5 bases. The germline gives CDR1 MGHDK, CDR2 SYGVNS. The CDR3 consists of 15 residues. In nucleotides, the CDR3 is TGTGCCAGCAGTGGACCGACAGGGCCGACCGGGGAGCTGTTTTTT. Amino acids: CASSGPTGPTGELFF.

This chain uses TRBV6-1 with TRBJ1-4; 9 nucleotides line up with TRBD1. Losses at the gene ends were 6 bases for V and 12 bases for J; bases not matched to a gene: 11. CDR3 length: 14 amino acids. Germline CDR1 and CDR2: MNHNS and SASEGT. CDR3 coding DNA: TGTGCCAGCAGAGGGACAGGGCAAAGGGATGAACTGTTTTTT. It translates to CASRGTGQRDELFF.

This clone came up a few times. The gene calls are TRBV9 and TRBJ2-3; 8 bases are a match to TRBD1. The CDR3 totals 16 residues. Trimming at V came to 3 bases and at J to 3 bases, leaving 9 bases not matched to a gene. The V gene's germline CDR1 is SGDLS and CDR2 YYNGEE. CDR3 in amino acids: CASSARQGPGTDTQYF. The DNA of the CDR3 is TGTGCCAGCAGCGCCCGACAGGGGCCGGGGACAGATACGCAGTATTTT.

The chain uses TRBV6-5 and TRBJ1-1; 7 nucleotides align to TRBD1. Germline trimming cut 7 bases from V and 0 bases from J; bases unmatched to any gene: 8. Germline V gene data show CDR1 as MNHEY and CDR2 as SVGAGI. The CDR3 runs to 15 residues. CDR3 loop: CASTPPGQMNTEAFF. The CDR3 bases are TGTGCCAGCACCCCCCCGGGACAGATGAACACTGAAGCTTTCTTT.

The V gene is TRBV5-4, the J gene TRBJ1-6, with D possibly TRBD1 on 5 matching bases. V lost 4 bases and J lost 5, with 16 bases in between. This CDR3 is built from 16 residues. Germline V gives CDR1 SGHNT, CDR2 YYREEE (reference sequence). Here the CDR3 DNA reads TGTGCCAGCAGCCTGGACATAGGGCGGGATAATTCACCCCTCCACTTT. It encodes CASSLDIGRDNSPLHF.

The chain combines TRBV28 with TRBJ2-1; D gene unclear. The V end was cut by 4 bases, the J end by 8 bases, with 9 bases between. CDR1 and CDR2 from the germline V gene are MDHEN and SYDVKM. CDR3 length: 12 amino acids. The CDR3 here is CASSSGLDEQFF. The CDR3 DNA follows: TGTGCCAGCAGTTCGGGTTTGGATGAGCAGTTCTTC.

CDR3 in DNA: TGTGCTAGTGGTTTGGTAGGACTAGCGGGAAGGGGGGAGCAGTTCTTC. This codes for CASGLVGLAGRGEQFF. The chain carries TRBV12-5 and TRBJ2-1; 12 bases fit TRBD2. Per the germline V gene, CDR1 is LGHNT and CDR2 is FRNRAP. Trimming cost V 0 bases and J 10 bases; bases outside gene matches: 7. The CDR3 extends over 16 amino acids.